Listed below are T cell receptor beta chains from one sample, sequenced in a study of blood T cells in healthy people across ages. TCRdb processed the 5' RACE reads anew with MiXCR; each CDR3 protein has one entry. The sample holds 1.2 million to 1.5 million distinct CDR3 sequences, approximately 40% seen once. Sequenced input: blood. These receptors were collected from a woman younger than 35 in good health. Each CDR3 is given with its conserved first and last residue. D genes are given only for firm matches. Only some rows state a clone size, as once, few, many or a class for expanded clones.

d_call | j_call | cdr3_length | v_call | clone_size | cdr3_nt | cdr3_aa
TRBD2 | TRBJ2-7 | 13 | TRBV28 | NA | TGTGCCAGCAGTGAGACTAGCGGCTACGAGCAGTACTTC | CASSETSGYEQYF
NA | TRBJ2-5 | 16 | TRBV6-6 | NA | TGTGCCAGCAGTTACTATCCTCTCGGGTGGGTAGAGACCCAGTACTTC | CASSYYPLGWVETQYF
NA | TRBJ2-3 | 12 | TRBV20-1 | NA | TGCAGTGCTGCGGGGAGCACAGATACGCGGTATTTT | CSAAGSTDTRYF
NA | TRBJ2-2 | 15 | TRBV28 | NA | TGTGCCAGCTGGAACAGAGTTACAAACACCGGGGAGCTGTTTTTT | CASWNRVTNTGELFF
NA | TRBJ1-1 | 12 | TRBV5-5 | NA | TGTGCCAGCAGGGGCGGCGAGGGGATAGCTTTCTTT | CASRGGEGIAFF
NA | TRBJ1-5 | 10 | TRBV6-6 | few | TGTGCCAGCAGTTACTCCCCCCAGCATTTT | CASSYSPQHF
NA | TRBJ2-1 | 14 | TRBV29-1 | once | TGCAGCGTTGAAGATCCCGCCCTGGACTTTGAGCAGGTCTTC | CSVEDPALDFEQVF
NA | TRBJ2-1 | 12 | TRBV10-3 | few | TGTGCCATCCGAAACCGGTACAATGAGCAGTTCTTC | CAIRNRYNEQFF
NA | TRBJ2-2 | 11 | TRBV20-1 | NA | TGCAGTGCTAGAGCCCCCGGGGAGCTGTTTTTT | CSARAPGELFF
TRBD1 | TRBJ1-2 | 15 | TRBV6-6 | NA | TGTGCCAGCAGACGTACAGGGGCTCCGAACTATGGCTACACCTTC | CASRRTGAPNYGYTF
TRBD1 | TRBJ2-7 | 17 | TRBV4-1 | NA | TGCGCCAGCAGCCAAGATCTGGGGGGACAGGGGGTCTACGAGCAGTACTTC | CASSQDLGGQGVYEQYF
NA | TRBJ1-1 | 14 | TRBV5-5 | few | TGTGCCAGCAGCTTGGGACACTTAGTGCTCGAAGCTTTCTTT | CASSLGHLVLEAFF
TRBD2 | TRBJ2-7 | 16 | TRBV11-2 | NA | TGTGCCAGCAGCAGGGGCGGGACTAGCGGGAGGAGCGAGCAGTACTTC | CASSRGGTSGRSEQYF
NA | TRBJ1-1 | 12 | TRBV27 | few | TGTGCTAGTGGACTAGGGTCCACTGAAGCTTTCTTT | CASGLGSTEAFF
NA | TRBJ2-2 | 13 | TRBV2 | NA | TGTGCCAGCAGTGAGTTGGAGGCCGGGGAGCTGTTTTTT | CASSELEAGELFF
NA | TRBJ1-3 | 17 | TRBV21-1 | NA | TGTGCCAGAGCGACTCCGGGACAGGGGATTTCTGGAAACACCATATATTTT | CARATPGQGISGNTIYF
NA | TRBJ2-1 | 14 | TRBV11-2 | few | TGTGCCAGCAGCTTTCGTGCAGACTACAATGAGCAGTTCTTC | CASSFRADYNEQFF
NA | TRBJ2-7 | 17 | TRBV10-1 | NA | TGCGCCAGCAGTGAGTCGTCGCGACCGCTATTCTCCTACGAGCAGTACTTC | CASSESSRPLFSYEQYF
NA | TRBJ2-2 | 16 | TRBV5-1 | NA | TGCGCCAGCAGCTCGACTTTGACAGAGGGCAACGGGGAGCTGTTTTTT | CASSSTLTEGNGELFF
NA | TRBJ2-5 | 16 | TRBV3-1 | NA | TGTGCCAGCAGCCAAGATCTTGAAAGCCCCCTGGAGACCCAGTACTTC | CASSQDLESPLETQYF
NA | TRBJ2-3 | 12 | TRBV18 | NA | TGTGCCAGCGCACCAGACACAGATACGCAGTATTTT | CASAPDTDTQYF
TRBD2 | TRBJ2-7 | 14 | TRBV20-1 | NA | TGCAGTGCTAGGGAAGCGGGATCCTCCTACGAGCAGTACTTC | CSAREAGSSYEQYF
TRBD1 | TRBJ1-4 | 19 | TRBV20-1 | NA | TGCAGTGCTAGAGCCCGGTCCCGGGACAGGGGGCGAACTAATGAAAAACTGTTTTTT | CSARARSRDRGRTNEKLFF
NA | TRBJ2-3 | 12 | TRBV29-1 | NA | TGCAGTCCGAATCTTAGCACAGATACGCAGTATTTT | CSPNLSTDTQYF
NA | TRBJ2-3 | 13 | TRBV20-1 | few | TGCAGTGCTAGAGGTGGTAGCGCAGATACGCAGTATTTT | CSARGGSADTQYF
TRBD2 | TRBJ2-3 | 15 | TRBV28 | few | TGTGCCAGCAGTTTGGTTCTAGCGGGGGGGGATACGCAGTATTTT | CASSLVLAGGDTQYF
TRBD2 | TRBJ2-7 | 13 | TRBV6-2/TRBV6-3 | NA | TGTGCCAGCAGGATCGGGACTAGCAATGAGCAGTACTTC | CASRIGTSNEQYF
NA | TRBJ1-2 | 16 | TRBV7-2 | NA | TGTGCCAGCAGCTTGGGCCCAGGGCAGACCGACTATGGCTACACCTTC | CASSLGPGQTDYGYTF
NA | TRBJ2-7 | 13 | TRBV6-2/TRBV6-3 | NA | TGTGCCAGGCTCGGGGACTTCTACAATGAGCAGTACTTC | CARLGDFYNEQYF
NA | TRBJ1-2 | 12 | TRBV30 | NA | TGTGCCTGGAGTGCTCGGGGGGATGGCTACACCTTC | CAWSARGDGYTF
TRBD1 | TRBJ2-1 | 16 | TRBV3-1 | NA | TGTGCCAGCAGCCAAGATGGGCAGGGGGCGGGAAATGAGCAGTTCTTC | CASSQDGQGAGNEQFF
NA | TRBJ2-1 | 16 | TRBV7-2 | few | TGTGCCAGCAGCTTAGCACGGGGCGACCCCTACAATGAGCAGTTCTTC | CASSLARGDPYNEQFF
NA | TRBJ1-1 | 19 | TRBV12-3/TRBV12-4 | few | TGTGCCAGCAGTTCACGCCTCTGGACAGACCCGAGGTTGAACACTGAAGCTTTCTTT | CASSSRLWTDPRLNTEAFF
NA | TRBJ1-1 | 10 | TRBV29-1 | NA | TGCAGCGCAATAAACACTGAAGCTTTCTTT | CSAINTEAFF
NA | TRBJ1-6 | 13 | TRBV20-1 | NA | TGCAGTGCTAGTCGTGGGGGGAATTCACCCCTCCACTTT | CSASRGGNSPLHF
NA | TRBJ2-2 | 16 | TRBV5-6 | NA | TGTGCCAGCAGCCAAAGGGAAGGGGAAGGCACCGGGGAGCTGTTTTTT | CASSQREGEGTGELFF
NA | TRBJ2-5 | 13 | TRBV5-1 | NA | TGCGCCAGCGCAGGGGCAGTCCAAGAGACCCAGTACTTC | CASAGAVQETQYF
TRBD2 | TRBJ2-1 | 18 | TRBV24-1 | NA | TGTGCCACCAGTGATTGTACTTCCGGGACTAGCGGGGTCTATGAGCAGTTCTTC | CATSDCTSGTSGVYEQFF
TRBD1 | TRBJ1-2 | 13 | TRBV20-1 | NA | TGCAGTGCCGAGGGGGCGCCGGGCTATGGCTACACCTTC | CSAEGAPGYGYTF
NA | TRBJ2-2 | 14 | TRBV12-3/TRBV12-4 | NA | TGTGCCAGCAGTCCTTCCCCGAACACCGGGGAGCTGTTTTTT | CASSPSPNTGELFF
NA | TRBJ1-1 | 14 | TRBV28 | NA | TGTGCCAGCAGTTCGACCCCTCAGAACACTGAAGCTTTCTTT | CASSSTPQNTEAFF
NA | TRBJ2-3 | 15 | TRBV5-6 | few | TGTGCCAGCAGCTTGTATGCGGCTAGCACAGATACGCAGTATTTT | CASSLYAASTDTQYF
TRBD1 | TRBJ2-4 | 16 | TRBV20-1 | many | TGCAGTTGGACAGGTTACGACCTAATAGCCAAAAACATTCAGTACTTC | CSWTGYDLIAKNIQYF
TRBD2 | TRBJ2-5 | 14 | TRBV6-5 | NA | TGTGCCAGCACCCGAGGAGCGGGGTGGGAGACCCAGTACTTC | CASTRGAGWETQYF
NA | TRBJ1-1 | 14 | TRBV9 | NA | TGCGCCAGCAGCCCCATAGGGGCGACCCGGGGGGCTTTCTTT | CASSPIGATRGAFF
NA | TRBJ2-7 | 12 | TRBV27 | few | TGTGCCAGCAGGTACAGATTCTACGAGCAGTACTTC | CASRYRFYEQYF